This entry features one T cell receptor (beta chain) sequence. Assay used: immunoSEQ multiplex PCR; TCRdb lists only in-frame clones, some missing. Of tens of thousands of clones in the sample, 70% to 90% were seen once. This specimen belongs to a study of T cell changes during pregnancy in multiple sclerosis. Trimming removed 5 bases from V and 0 bases from J, with 21 bases in between. The CDR3 extends over 18 amino acids. Germline CDR1 and CDR2: SGHRS and YFSETQ. The specimen was CD4+ T cells from peripheral blood mononuclear cells, collected in the first trimester of pregnancy. The rearrangement joins TRBV5-1 to TRBJ1-5; D possibly corresponds to TRBD1 (6 bases). This TCR was recovered from a female donor with multiple sclerosis, enrolled in a pregnancy study. In nucleotides, the CDR3 is TGCGCCAGCAGGTCGAACCCACAGGGAACCTATAGCAATCAGCCCCAGCATTTT. Its translation: CASRSNPQGTYSNQPQHF.